This T cell receptor beta chain was sequenced in a study of persistence of HIV-infected CD4 T cells. The overall study: A couple of participants gave one leukapheresis sample; others gave up to about 200 mL blood repeatedly. Overall study results and limits: Degenerate expanded CDR3beta sequences were enriched among CMV- and Gag-responding cells.

The CDR3 has 12 amino acids. With 2 bases removed from V and 4 bases from J, the gap between germline ends came to 4 bases. Germline CDR1 reads MDHEN; CDR2 reads SYDVKM. This was the immunoSEQ version 4 assay in survey mode. The repertoire was sequenced with immunoSEQ multiplex PCR; TCRdb's copy has only in-frame clones and lacks some. The sample holds roughly 32,000 clones, 82% seen once. Turning to this clone: Antigen: not known.

An overlapping HIV-1 Gag peptide pool stimulated these cells at 0.85 to 1 ug/peptide/mL. Memory cells lacking CD40L and CD69 with high CD45RO were sorted. Donors had undetectable plasma HIV-1 RNA, under 50 copies/mL, for 4+ years. This chain uses TRBV28 with TRBJ2-3; the D is unclear. Sample: CD4+ T cells sorted from PBMCs after approximately 19-hour stimulation, taken from a patient who received antiretroviral therapy. The origin of this receptor is an adult woman with HIV who was CMV-seropositive. The CDR3 sequence: CASSLRPDTQYF. The CDR3 region has the DNA TGTGCCAGCAGTTTACGCCCAGATACGCAGTATTTT.